Listed here are 30 T cell receptor beta chains from one sample, sequenced in a study of breast tumors, draining lymph nodes, adjacent tissues. TCRdb redid the calling of the multiplex PCR reads with MiXCR, one entry per CDR3 protein. The sample lists some 120,000 distinct CDR3 sequences, approximately 22% occurring once. The lymph nodes were axillary draining lymph nodes from breast cancer patients. Sequencing input: axillary lymph node tissue. The receptors derive from a female donor with breast cancer. Some clones in this sample may be carry-over from other donors' samples.

Ten or more counts support this clonotype. The rearrangement joins TRBV5-1 to TRBJ2-1; TRBD2 aligns across 15 bases. J was trimmed by 6 bases and V by 4 bases; bases with no gene match: 5. From germline, CDR1 is SGHRS and CDR2 YFSETQ. The CDR3 loop spans 16 amino acids. In DNA, the CDR3 is TGCGCCAGCAGCCCGGGACTAGCGGGAGGAGGCAATGAGCAGTTCTTC. The encoded protein is CASSPGLAGGGNEQFF.

This clonotype occurred many times. This chain connects TRBV5-1 to TRBJ1-3; perhaps TRBD1 as D (5 bases). V shed 1 base and J shed 4 bases, with 12 bases lying between them. CDR3 length: 15 residues. Looked up from germline, CDR1 is SGHRS and CDR2 is YFSETQ. The CDR3, as DNA: TGCGCCAGCAGCTTGCGAGGGGTATTCGGAAACACCATATATTTT. It translates to CASSLRGVFGNTIYF.

A note on this clonotype: A read error may be the cause here, since a much bigger clone is one base away. The chain combines TRBV5-5 with TRBJ2-1; D is uncertain. Germline V CDR1 and CDR2: SGHKS, YYEKEE (reference sequence). The germline V and J ends were trimmed by 0 bases and 8 bases, with 15 bases remaining between them. The CDR3 spans 15 residues. The CDR3 loop reads CASSLGPARKYEQFF. CDR3 sequence (DNA): TGTGCCAGCAGCTTGGGTCCAGCGAGGAAGTATGAGCAGTTCTTC. The entire variable domain, with the rest obtained from reference TRBV5-5 and TRBJ2-1, is as follows: DAGVTQSPTHLIKTRGQQVTLRCSPISGHKSVSWYQQVLGQGPQFIFQYYEKEERGRGNFPDRFSARQFPNYSSELNVNALLLGDSALYLCASSLGPARKYEQFFGPGTRLTVL.

At least ten counts were recorded for this clonotype. The CDR3 bases are TGTGCCAGCAGCCCCCCCGGAGGGGCGAACTATGGCTACACCTTC. It yields the protein CASSPPGGANYGYTF. V gene TRBV5-6 combines with J gene TRBJ1-2, with D possibly TRBD1 on 5 matching bases. The CDR3 has 15 amino acids. V lost 4 bases, J lost 2 bases, and 15 bases lay in between. Germline-derived CDR1 and CDR2 are SGHDT and YYEEEE.

This clonotype was counted many times. The chain recombines TRBV25-1 with TRBJ2-3; tentatively, D is TRBD2 (8 bases). The CDR3 contains 16 residues. Germline values: CDR1 MGHDK, CDR2 SYGVNS. V gave up 5 bases and J gave up 5 bases, with 20 bases separating them. The chain's CDR3 is CASSPPGGGSRDTQYF. The CDR3 region has the DNA TGTGCCAGCAGTCCCCCGGGAGGGGGCTCTCGAGATACGCAGTATTTT.

There are many counts of this clonotype. The chain carries TRBV28 and TRBJ2-7; possible D gene TRBD1, 6 bases. V was trimmed by 2 bases and J by 3 bases, leaving 20 bases between them. Germline CDR1 is MDHEN and CDR2 is SYDVKM. The CDR3 contains 17 residues. DNA of the CDR3: TGTGCCAGCAGTTTACTGGTTTGGGCAGGGGCCCGCTACGAGCAGTACTTC. As protein: CASSLLVWAGARYEQYF.

This clonotype has only one observation. The chain combines TRBV7-6 with TRBJ1-1; 7 nucleotides line up with TRBD1. CDR1 SGHVS and CDR2 FNYEAQ come from the germline V gene. The junction had 15 bases not matched to a gene; V was cut back by 5 bases and J by 0 bases. This CDR3 has 18 residues. In DNA, the CDR3 is TGTGCCAGCAGCCTCCAAGGGGGCTTTGGACGAATGAACACTGAAGCTTTCTTT. Protein sequence: CASSLQGGFGRMNTEAFF. Drawing the rest from reference TRBV7-6 and TRBJ1-1, the complete variable domain is GAGVSQSPRYKVTKRGQDVALRCDPISGHVSLYWYRQALGQGPEFLTYFNYEAQQDKSGLPNDRFSAERPEGSISTLTIQRTEQRDSAMYRCASSLQGGFGRMNTEAFFGQGTRLTVV.

A note on this clonotype: A much larger clone lies a single base off, so this may be a read error. The rearrangement joins TRBV4-1 to TRBJ2-1; D may correspond to TRBD1 or TRBD2 (7 bases each). The germline gives CDR1 MGHRA, CDR2 YSYEKL. The CDR3 is made up of 12 amino acids. The CDR3 spells CAGSLRGGEQFF. Here the CDR3 DNA reads TGCGCCGGCAGCCTCAGGGGGGGTGAGCAGTTCTTC.

At least ten counts were recorded for this clonotype. The V and J genes are TRBV10-3 and TRBJ2-2; tentatively, D is TRBD2 (5 bases). Per germline, CDR1 ENHRY and CDR2 SYGVKD. V was cut by 11 bases and J by 0 bases, with 19 bases left in between. The CDR3 sequence is 16 residues long. Here the CDR3 reads CASSFRLDSNTGELFF. The CDR3 DNA is TGTGCCTCAAGCTTTCGGCTGGACTCGAACACCGGGGAGCTGTTTTTT.

This clonotype was detected ten times or more. This chain links TRBV6-6 with TRBJ1-6; TRBD1 aligns across 9 bases. Germline V CDR1 and CDR2: MNHNY, SVGAGI (reference sequence). V lost 2 bases to trimming and J lost 7 bases; unmatched junction nucleotides: 18. This CDR3 is 20 amino acids long. The CDR3 loop is CASSYTGGQGISYGNSPLHF. In DNA form, the CDR3 reads TGTGCCAGCAGTTACACCGGGGGACAGGGAATCTCCTACGGGAATTCACCCCTCCACTTT.

With respect to this clonotype: A read error may explain this, as a much larger clone is one base away. The genes are TRBV18 and TRBJ2-7, with a possible D match to TRBD1 (6 bases). Germline values: CDR1 KGHSH, CDR2 LQKENI. The CDR3 is made up of 14 amino acids. The V end was cut by 1 base, the J end by 9 bases, with 16 bases between. The CDR3 loop is CASSPRTDAGGQYF. In nucleotides, the CDR3 is TGTGCCAGCTCACCACGGACAGATGCAGGAGGGCAGTACTTC.

This clonotype was counted at least ten times. V is TRBV20-1 and J is TRBJ2-1; TRBD2 agrees at 9 bases. The CDR3 runs to 18 residues. Germline trimming cut 5 bases from V and 4 bases from J; bases unmatched to any gene: 18. Germline CDR1 is DFQATT and CDR2 is SNEGSKA (reference sequence). CDR3 DNA sequence: TGCAGTGCTCCGGCGGCGGGAGGGCCCGGGGGGCCTTACAATGAGCAGTTCTTC. It translates to CSAPAAGGPGGPYNEQFF.

A note on this clonotype: This sequence may be a read error, since a much larger clone differs from it by one base. The V and J genes are TRBV7-8 and TRBJ1-4; D gene ambiguous. Per the germline V gene, CDR1 is SGHVS and CDR2 is FQNEAQ. The CDR3 runs 12 residues. The CDR3 sequence is CASSHPDGKPFF. CDR3 sequence (DNA): TGTGCCAGCAGCCACCCGGATGGAAAACCGTTTTTT.

On this clonotype: Since a much larger clone is just one base distant, this may be a read error. CDR3 sequence: CASGPPPRLYEQYF. Written as DNA, the CDR3 is TGTGCTAGTGGTCCCCCCCCCAGGTTGTACGAGCAGTACTTC. J is TRBJ2-7 and V is TRBV12-5; D unresolved. The CDR3 sequence is 14 residues long. Germline V gene sequence: CDR1 LGHNT, CDR2 FRNRAP. V was clipped by 5 bases and J by 4 bases, with 15 bases between them.

V and J are TRBV5-6 and TRBJ1-1; possibly TRBD1 for D (6 bases). The V gene's germline CDR1 is SGHDT and CDR2 YYEEEE. Between the trimmed V and J ends, which lost 1 base and 7 bases, there was a span of 11 bases. The CDR3 contains 13 residues. The CDR3 DNA follows: TGTGCCAGCAGCTTGATTAGGGGGGGTGAAGCTTTCTTT. It codes for CASSLIRGGEAFF.

Ten or more counts support this clonotype. The chain uses TRBV6-5 and TRBJ2-7, with D unresolved. Between the trimmed V and J ends, which lost 9 bases and 3 bases, there was a span of 15 bases. This CDR3 has 13 residues. Germline assignment: CDR1 MNHEY and CDR2 SVGAGI. The CDR3 loop is CASSKAANYEQYF. The CDR3 DNA follows: TGTGCCAGTTCCAAGGCGGCCAACTACGAGCAGTACTTC.

Concerning this clonotype itself: A much larger clonotype is one base distant, so this may be a read error. This chain joins TRBV4-1 and TRBJ1-4; a possible D gene is TRBD1 (5 bases). Per germline, CDR1 MGHRA and CDR2 YSYEKL. The CDR3 loop spans 15 amino acids. V was trimmed by 1 base and J by 7 bases, leaving 13 bases between them. DNA of the CDR3: TGCGCCAGCAGCCAAGGGTGGGGGGGTGGTGAAAAACTGTTTTTT. Its protein product is CASSQGWGGGEKLFF.

This clonotype was seen more than once but under ten times. The J gene is TRBJ2-1, the V gene TRBV27; 9 nucleotides match TRBD2. V shed 0 bases and J 4 bases; nucleotides not matched to a gene: 4. The CDR3 covers 16 residues. Germline V gene sequence: CDR1 MNHEY, CDR2 SMNVEV (reference sequence). The CDR3 sequence is CASSLSGSGGYNEQFF. The DNA for the CDR3 is TGTGCCAGCAGTTTATCGGGTAGCGGGGGATACAATGAGCAGTTCTTC.

The chain joins TRBV11-2 to TRBJ2-5, with 8 nucleotides matching TRBD1. The length of the CDR3 is 15 residues. Germline CDR1 and CDR2: SGHAT and FQNNGV. Losses at the gene ends were 2 bases for V and 5 bases for J; bases not matched to a gene: 7. CDR3: CASSLQGALWETQYF. The DNA of the CDR3 is TGTGCCAGCAGCTTACAGGGGGCGCTATGGGAGACCCAGTACTTC.

Comments on this clonotype: A much larger clone differs by one base, so this may be a read error. The chain joins TRBV28 to TRBJ2-7; D may be TRBD2 (5 bases). This CDR3 contains 16 residues. Germline V gives CDR1 MDHEN, CDR2 SYDVKM. Trimming shortened V by 7 bases and J by 2 bases, and 21 bases separated the two germline ends. CDR3 protein: CASNGRGTIIPYEQYF. For the CDR3, the DNA is TGTGCCAGCAACGGACGGGGAACTATTATTCCCTACGAGCAGTACTTC.

This clonotype was seen repeatedly, ten times or more. The genes are TRBV12-3 or TRBV12-4 and TRBJ2-7; weak D call: TRBD1 (6 bases). Trimming removed 5 bases from V and 6 bases from J, with 29 bases in between. This CDR3 is 18 amino acids long. CDR3 protein: CASSPPGTPVSRGSEQYF. The CDR3 region has the DNA TGTGCCAGCAGTCCCCCCGGGACACCTGTTTCCAGAGGGAGCGAGCAGTACTTC.

This clonotype was seen only once. The J gene is TRBJ1-1, the V gene TRBV5-1; possible D gene TRBD1, 6 bases. Germline CDR1 is SGHRS and CDR2 is YFSETQ. V lost 3 bases and J 1 base, leaving 16 bases between the germline ends. The CDR3 has 16 amino acids. The DNA of the CDR3 is TGCGCCAGCAGCTCCGCTAACAGGGCGGAGAACACTGAAGCTTTCTTT. This sequence encodes CASSSANRAENTEAFF.

With respect to this clonotype: Being one base from a much bigger clone, this may be a read error. The rearrangement uses TRBV18 and TRBJ2-1; 8 bases map to TRBD2. In germline, CDR1 is KGHSH, CDR2 LQKENI. There are 15 residues in the CDR3. CDR3 region: CASSLTGTSVNGQFF. Here the CDR3 DNA reads TGTGCCAGCTCCCTAACCGGGACTAGTGTCAATGGGCAGTTCTTC.

This clonotype was seen repeatedly, ten times or more. The chain has TRBV7-2 and TRBJ2-2; 11 nucleotides line up with TRBD2. V lost 5 bases and J lost 3; bases outside the gene matches: 5. The CDR3 extends over 16 amino acids. Germline CDR1 is SGHTA and CDR2 is FQGNSA. The CDR3 sequence is CASSTTSGTYTGELFF. CDR3 sequence (DNA): TGTGCCAGCAGCACGACTAGCGGGACTTACACCGGGGAGCTGTTTTTT.

The chain joins TRBV29-1 to TRBJ1-2; no reliable D call. From germline, CDR1 is SQVTM and CDR2 ANQGSEA. Trimming stripped 7 bases from V and 3 bases from J, with 12 bases between. CDR3 length equals 12 residues. The CDR3 sequence: CSARRVDYGYTF. CDR3 nucleotides: TGCAGCGCTAGACGTGTAGACTATGGCTACACCTTC.

This clonotype was seen repeatedly, ten times or more. This chain joins TRBV6-4 and TRBJ1-6; 7 bases align to TRBD1. The CDR3 extends over 14 amino acids. Germline V gene data show CDR1 as MRHNA and CDR2 as SNTAGT. V lost 4 bases, J lost 10 bases, and 7 bases stayed unmatched. The CDR3: CASSANPGQSPLHF. The CDR3, as DNA: TGTGCCAGCAGTGCGAACCCGGGACAGTCACCCCTCCACTTT.

This clonotype occurred many times. CDR3 loop: CASSVRDRGNYEQYF. The CDR3 region has the DNA TGTGCCAGCAGTGTCCGGGACAGGGGAAACTACGAGCAGTACTTC. V usage is TRBV6-1 and J usage is TRBJ2-7; 10 bases are shared with TRBD1. V was clipped by 4 bases and J by 3 bases; unmatched bases: 6. The CDR3 covers 15 residues. Per germline, CDR1 MNHNS and CDR2 SASEGT.

The table lists this clonotype with many counts. This chain uses TRBV20-1 with TRBJ2-5, with 11 bases fitting TRBD1. Germline assignment: CDR1 DFQATT and CDR2 SNEGSKA (reference sequence). With 3 bases clipped from V and 4 bases from J, the junction kept 4 bases outside the gene matches. The CDR3 has 14 amino acids. The CDR3 nucleotides read TGCAGTGCTAGTGCCGGGACAGGGGGAGAGACCCAGTACTTC. This sequence encodes CSASAGTGGETQYF.

This clonotype was seen at least ten times. This CDR3 reads CASRNTGGPYEQYF. In DNA, the CDR3 is TGTGCCAGCAGAAACACGGGGGGTCCCTACGAGCAGTACTTC. The chain has TRBV2 and TRBJ2-7; 7 bases agree with TRBD2. The junction had 7 bases not matched to a gene; V was cut back by 6 bases and J by 2 bases. The CDR3 totals 14 residues. CDR1 and CDR2 from the germline V gene are SNHLY and FYNNEI.

This clonotype has ten or more counts. The chain has TRBV4-2 and TRBJ2-7; 12 nucleotides match TRBD2. V shed 1 base, J shed 1 base, and the junction held 2 bases outside the gene matches. Germline V gives CDR1 LGHNA, CDR2 YNFKEQ. This CDR3 contains 16 residues. The CDR3 DNA is TGTGCCAGCAGCCAAGTGACTAGCGGGGGTTCCTACGAGCAGTACTTC. This translates into CASSQVTSGGSYEQYF.